This T cell receptor (beta chain) appears in the sequencing data of a study of blood T cell repertoires in COVID-19. TCRdb's table, derived via immunoSEQ multiplex PCR, lists solely in-frame clones and lacks some. Of about 50,000 clones listed, roughly 87% are singletons. Seattle cases were enrolled at active infection and followed longitudinally. The germline gives CDR1 SGHRS, CDR2 YFSETQ. This CDR3 contains 16 residues. V lost 0 bases to trimming and J lost 6 bases, with 18 bases between them. The rearrangement uses TRBV5-1 and TRBJ1-2; a possible D gene is TRBD1 (6 bases). The sample taken for sequencing was peripheral blood. The TCR was taken from a woman aged 55-69 years with COVID-19, enrolled during active disease. The CDR3 protein is CASSLGTRGVRDGYTF. In nucleotides, the CDR3 is TGCGCCAGCAGCTTGGGGACCAGGGGCGTGAGAGATGGCTACACCTTC.